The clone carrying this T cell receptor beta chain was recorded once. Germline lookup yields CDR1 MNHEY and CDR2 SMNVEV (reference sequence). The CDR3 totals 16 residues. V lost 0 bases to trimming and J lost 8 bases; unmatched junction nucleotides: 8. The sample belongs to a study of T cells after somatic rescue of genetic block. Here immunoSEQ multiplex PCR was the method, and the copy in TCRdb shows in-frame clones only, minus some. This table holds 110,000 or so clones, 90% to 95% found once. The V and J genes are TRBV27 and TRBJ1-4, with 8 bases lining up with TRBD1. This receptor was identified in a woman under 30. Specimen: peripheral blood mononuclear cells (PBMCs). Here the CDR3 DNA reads TGTGCCAGCAGTTTATCGCCCGGACAGGGTAAAGAAAAACTGTTTTTT. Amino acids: CASSLSPGQGKEKLFF. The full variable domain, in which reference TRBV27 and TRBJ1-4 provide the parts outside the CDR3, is EAQVTQNPRYLITVTGKKLTVTCSQNMNHEYMSWYRQDPGLGLRQIYYSMNVEVTDKGDVPEGYKVSRKEKRNFPLILESPSPNQTSLYFCASSLSPGQGKEKLFFGSGTQLSVL.